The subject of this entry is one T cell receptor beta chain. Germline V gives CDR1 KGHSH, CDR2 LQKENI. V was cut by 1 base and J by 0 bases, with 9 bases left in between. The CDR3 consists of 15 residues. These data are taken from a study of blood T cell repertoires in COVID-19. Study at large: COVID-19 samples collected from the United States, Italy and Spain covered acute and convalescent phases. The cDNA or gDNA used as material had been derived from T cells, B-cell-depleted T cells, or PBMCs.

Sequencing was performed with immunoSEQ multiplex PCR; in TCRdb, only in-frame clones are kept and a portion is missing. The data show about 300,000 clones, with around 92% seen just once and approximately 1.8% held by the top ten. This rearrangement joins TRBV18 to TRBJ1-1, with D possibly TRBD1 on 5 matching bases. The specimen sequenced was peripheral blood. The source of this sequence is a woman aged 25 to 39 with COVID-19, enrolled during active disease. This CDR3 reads CASSPLGQMNTEAFF. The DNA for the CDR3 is TGTGCCAGCTCACCACTGGGGCAGATGAACACTGAAGCTTTCTTT.